What follows describes a single T cell receptor (beta chain). The sample belongs to a study of blood T cells in healthy people across ages. The CDR3 covers 13 residues. With 6 bases removed from V and 5 bases from J, the gap between germline ends came to 13 bases. Germline V gene sequence: CDR1 SGHTA, CDR2 FQGTGA. With a J-beta primer mix and a sample-barcoded 5' primer, a second PCR ran roughly 6 to 11 cycles. TCRdb itself ran the 5' RACE reads through MiXCR, one entry per CDR3 protein. The table records around 800,000 distinct CDR3 sequences, about 62% of them present only once. The sequence was obtained from a man aged 25 to 45 in good health. The chain joins TRBV7-3 to TRBJ2-5; D ambiguous. Material for sequencing was blood. The CDR3 nucleotides read TGTGCCAGCAGTGGTTATCTCGGGGAGACCCAGTACTTC. Translating gives CASSGYLGETQYF. Together with reference TRBV7-3 and TRBJ2-5, the CDR3 gives the full variable domain: GAGVSQTPSNKVTEKGKYVELRCDPISGHTALYWYRQSLGQGPEFLIYFQGTGAADDSGLPNDRFFAVRPEGSVSTLKIQRTERGDSAVYLCASSGYLGETQYFGPGTRLLVL.